The present TCR beta chain was sequenced within a study of CD8+CD57+ T cells in acquired aplastic anemia. Looked up from germline, CDR1 is SNHLY and CDR2 is FYNNEI. The CDR3 runs to 14 residues. V was shortened by 8 bases and J by 1 base, with 14 bases between the two germline ends. TCR beta VDJ and CDR3 profiles were obtained from a genomic DNA template. TCRdb passed the reads through MiXCR, listing each CDR3 protein once. The sample has approximately 180,000 distinct CDR3 sequences; about 45% are singletons. Sequenced patients had shown CD8+CD57+ cell expansion by flow cytometry. The sequenced sample consisted of sorted CD4+, CD8+, or CD8+CD57+ T cells (not recorded which) from PBMCs. The receptor comes from a human donor with aplastic anemia. The chain has TRBV2 and TRBJ2-5; D gene unclear. The CDR3: CASSPPSVQETQYF. CDR3 DNA: TGTGCCAGCTCACCACCGAGCGTCCAAGAGACCCAGTACTTC.